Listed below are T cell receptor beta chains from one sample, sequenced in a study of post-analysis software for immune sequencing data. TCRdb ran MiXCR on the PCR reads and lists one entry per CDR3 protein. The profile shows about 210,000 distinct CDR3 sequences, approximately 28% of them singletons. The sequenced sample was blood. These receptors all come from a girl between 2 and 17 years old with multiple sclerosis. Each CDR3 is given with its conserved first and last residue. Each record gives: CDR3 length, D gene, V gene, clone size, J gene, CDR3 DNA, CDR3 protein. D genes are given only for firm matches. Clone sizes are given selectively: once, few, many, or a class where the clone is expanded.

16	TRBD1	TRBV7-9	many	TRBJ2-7	TGTGCCAGCAGCGCACTGACAGGGCTCCTGACATACGAGCAGTACTTC	CASSALTGLLTYEQYF
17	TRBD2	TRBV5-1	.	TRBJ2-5	TGCGCCAGCGCATCAATAGGGCTAGCGGGAGGTAGGAATGAGCAGTACTTC	CASASIGLAGGRNEQYF
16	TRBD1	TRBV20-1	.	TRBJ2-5	TGCAGTGCTAGAGATCCAGGGGGAAACCCCTGCAATGAGCAGTACTTC	CSARDPGGNPCNEQYF
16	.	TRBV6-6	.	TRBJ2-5	TGTGCCAGCAGTCACTCCTCGAGTGGGGGATCGGAGACCCAGTACTTC	CASSHSSSGGSETQYF
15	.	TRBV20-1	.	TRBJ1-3	TGCAGTGCCAGACCCGCAGGACGCTCTGGAAACACCATATATTTT	CSARPAGRSGNTIYF
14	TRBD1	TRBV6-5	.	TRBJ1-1	TGTGCCAGCAGTCCCGACAGGGAAAACACTGAAGCTTTCTTT	CASSPDRENTEAFF
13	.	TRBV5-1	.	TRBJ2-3	TGCGCCAGCAGTACAGAGGGCACAGATACGCAGTATTTT	CASSTEGTDTQYF
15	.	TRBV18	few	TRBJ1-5	TGTGCCAGCTCACAGGACTCATATAGCAATCAGCCCCAGCATTTT	CASSQDSYSNQPQHF
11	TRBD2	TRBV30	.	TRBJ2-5	TGTGCCTCGGGGGAGGGGTCGCGGCAGTACTTC	CASGEGSRQYF
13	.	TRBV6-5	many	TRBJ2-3	TGTGCCAGCAGCCGCCCCAGCACAGATACGCAGTATTTT	CASSRPSTDTQYF
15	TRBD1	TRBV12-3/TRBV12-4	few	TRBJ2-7	TGTGCCAGCAGTTTAGCGGGACAGGGTTCCTACGAGCAGTACTTC	CASSLAGQGSYEQYF
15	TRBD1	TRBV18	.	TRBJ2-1	TGTGCCAGCTCAGCCGGACAGGTCGCCTACAATGAGCAGTTCTTC	CASSAGQVAYNEQFF
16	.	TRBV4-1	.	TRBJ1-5	TGCGCCAGCAGCCAAGATCCCGGACACAGTAATCAGCCCCAGCATTTT	CASSQDPGHSNQPQHF
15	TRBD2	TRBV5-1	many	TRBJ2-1	TGCGCCAGCAGCGGGACTAGCGGAGGTTACAATGAGCAGTTCTTC	CASSGTSGGYNEQFF
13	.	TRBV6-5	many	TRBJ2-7	TGTGCCAGCAGTACAAGTCTCGGCGACGAGCAGTACTTC	CASSTSLGDEQYF
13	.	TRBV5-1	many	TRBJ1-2	TGCGCCAGCAGCGGAGGTCCCCTCTATGGCTACACCTTC	CASSGGPLYGYTF
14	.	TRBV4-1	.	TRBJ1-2	TGCGCCAGCAGCCAAGCTGGGACGGGCTATGGCTACACCTTC	CASSQAGTGYGYTF
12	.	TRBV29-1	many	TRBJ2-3	TGCAGCGTTGAAGGCAGGCCAGATACGCAGTATTTT	CSVEGRPDTQYF
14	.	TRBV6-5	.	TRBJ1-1	TGTGCCAGCGCATATCCCTCGACGAACACTAAAGCTTTCTTT	CASAYPSTNTKAFF
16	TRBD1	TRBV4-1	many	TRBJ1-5	TGCGCCAGCAGCCCTATCCTAGGACAGGGCGGCCAGCCCCAGCATTTT	CASSPILGQGGQPQHF
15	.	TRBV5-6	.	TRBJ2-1	TGTGCCAGCAGATCCCCAGGCTCCGATTACAATGAGCAGTTCTTC	CASRSPGSDYNEQFF
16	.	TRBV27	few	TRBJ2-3	TGTGCCAGCAGCCGGGGTCGGGGCTTATTGACAGATACGCAGTATTTT	CASSRGRGLLTDTQYF
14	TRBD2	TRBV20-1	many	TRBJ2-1	TGCAGTGCGGGGCCGGGACTATCCTACAATGAGCAGTTCTTC	CSAGPGLSYNEQFF
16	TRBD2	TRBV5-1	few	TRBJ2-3	TGCGCCAGTCGCCCAGGGCTAGCGGGACTCACAGATACGCAGTATTTT	CASRPGLAGLTDTQYF
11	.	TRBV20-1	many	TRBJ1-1	TGCAGGACGACTCGGGGGACTGAAGCTTTCTTT	CRTTRGTEAFF
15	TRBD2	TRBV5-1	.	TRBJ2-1	TGCGCCAGCAGCTCCACTAGCGGGATAGGGTATGAGCAGTTCTTC	CASSSTSGIGYEQFF
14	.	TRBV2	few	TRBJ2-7	TGTGCCAGCAGTCCACAAGTCCTTCCCTACGAGCAGTACTTC	CASSPQVLPYEQYF
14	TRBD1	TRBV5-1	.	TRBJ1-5	TGCGCCAGCAGCCAGGGGGCTAGCGATCAGCCCCAGCATTTT	CASSQGASDQPQHF
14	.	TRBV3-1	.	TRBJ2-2	TGTGCCAGCAGCCAGGGACACGGGGCCGGGGAGCTGTTTTTT	CASSQGHGAGELFF
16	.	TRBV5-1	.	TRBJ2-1	TGCGCCAGCAGCTTGGGGGGCAGCTTCCAGGTGAATGAGCAGTTCTTC	CASSLGGSFQVNEQFF
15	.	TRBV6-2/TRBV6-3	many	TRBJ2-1	TGTGCCAGCAGTTCGGCAGGCCCCGCCTCCAATGAGCAGTTCTTC	CASSSAGPASNEQFF
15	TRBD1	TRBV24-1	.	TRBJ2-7	TGTGCCACCAGTGGAGTGGGGACAGGGGTTTCCGAGCAGTACTTC	CATSGVGTGVSEQYF
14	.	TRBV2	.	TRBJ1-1	TGTGCCAGCAGTGGCCTCCTAGAGGGGACTGAAGCTTTCTTT	CASSGLLEGTEAFF
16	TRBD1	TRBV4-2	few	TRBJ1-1	TGTGCCAGCAGCCAAGATTGGACACAGGGGGCGGGTGAAGCTTTCTTT	CASSQDWTQGAGEAFF
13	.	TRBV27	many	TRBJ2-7	TGTGCCAGCAGCCTACGAGAGGGCGCCGAGCAGTACTTC	CASSLREGAEQYF
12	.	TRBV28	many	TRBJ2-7	TGTGCCAGCAGTTTAAGGGGGAGCGAGCAGTACTTC	CASSLRGSEQYF
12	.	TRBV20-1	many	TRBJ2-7	TGCAGTGCTAGTGCAGTCACCTACGAGCAGTACTTC	CSASAVTYEQYF
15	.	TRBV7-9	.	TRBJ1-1	TGTGCCAGCAGCCAGGCGTCTGGGGCCAAGACTGAAGCTTTCTTT	CASSQASGAKTEAFF
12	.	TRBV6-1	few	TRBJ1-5	TGTGCCAGCGCCCTCGGGAATCAGCCCCAGCATTTT	CASALGNQPQHF
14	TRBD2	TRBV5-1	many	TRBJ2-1	TGCGCCAGCAGCTTGGAGGCGGGGGGCCATGAGCAGTTCTTC	CASSLEAGGHEQFF
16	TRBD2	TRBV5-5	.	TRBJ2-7	TGTGCCAGCAGCTTGGATCTAGCGGGGATCTCCTACGAGCAGTACTTC	CASSLDLAGISYEQYF
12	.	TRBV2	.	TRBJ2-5	TGTGCCCTAAGGACAGATCGAGAGACCCAGTACTTC	CALRTDRETQYF
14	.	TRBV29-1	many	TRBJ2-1	TGCAGCGTCAGGACAAATCCGGGAGACAATGAGCAGTTCTTC	CSVRTNPGDNEQFF
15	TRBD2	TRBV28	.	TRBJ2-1	TGTGCCAGCACCCCGGCGGGAGTTCCCTACAATGAGCAGTTCTTC	CASTPAGVPYNEQFF
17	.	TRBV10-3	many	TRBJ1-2	TGTGCCATCACCATGCCGGGACTCTCGAGTAAATCCTATGGCTACACCTTC	CAITMPGLSSKSYGYTF
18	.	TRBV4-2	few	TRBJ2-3	TGTGCCAGCAGCCAAGAACGCTACTATCTTCGGGGCACAGATACGCAGTATTTT	CASSQERYYLRGTDTQYF
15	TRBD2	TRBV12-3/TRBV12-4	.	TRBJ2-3	TGTGCCAGCAGTAAGTCCAGCGGGAGAACAGATACGCAGTATTTT	CASSKSSGRTDTQYF
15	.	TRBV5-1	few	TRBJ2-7	TGCGCCAGCAGCTTGGAAGGAGCCGGCTACAATGAGCAGTACTTC	CASSLEGAGYNEQYF
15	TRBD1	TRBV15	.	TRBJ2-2	TGTGCCACCAGCAGCCGGGACAGGGTCGCCGGGGAGCTGTTTTTT	CATSSRDRVAGELFF
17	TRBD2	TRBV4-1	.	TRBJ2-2	TGCGCCAGCAGCCAAGATAACGGGGGGGCGAACACCGGGGAGCTGTTTTTT	CASSQDNGGANTGELFF
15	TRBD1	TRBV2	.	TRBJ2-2	TGTGCCAGCAGTCGCGACAGGGTTGGCACCGGGGAGCTGTTTTTT	CASSRDRVGTGELFF